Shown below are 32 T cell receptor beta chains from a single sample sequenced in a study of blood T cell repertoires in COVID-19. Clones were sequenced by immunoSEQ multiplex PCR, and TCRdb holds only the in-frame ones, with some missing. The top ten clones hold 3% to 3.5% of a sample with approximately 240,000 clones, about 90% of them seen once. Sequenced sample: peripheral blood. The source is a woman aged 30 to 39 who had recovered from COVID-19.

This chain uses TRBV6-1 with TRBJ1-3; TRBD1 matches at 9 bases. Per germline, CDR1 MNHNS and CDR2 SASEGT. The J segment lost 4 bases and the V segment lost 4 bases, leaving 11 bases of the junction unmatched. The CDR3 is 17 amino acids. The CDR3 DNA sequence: TGTGCCAGCAGTGCAAAACAACAGGGGGCAAGAGGAAACACCATATATTTT. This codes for CASSAKQQGARGNTIYF.

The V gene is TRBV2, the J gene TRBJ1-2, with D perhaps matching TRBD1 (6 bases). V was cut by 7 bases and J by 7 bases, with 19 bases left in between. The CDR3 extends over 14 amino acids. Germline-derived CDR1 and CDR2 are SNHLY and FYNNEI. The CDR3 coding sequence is TGTGCCAGCAATGGGGACGGACAGATCAGTGGCTACACCTTC. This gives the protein CASNGDGQISGYTF. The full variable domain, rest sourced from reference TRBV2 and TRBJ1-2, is EPEVTQTPSHQVTQMGQEVILRCVPISNHLYFYWYRQILGQKVEFLVSFYNNEISEKSEIFDDQFSVERPDGSNFTLKIRSTKLEDSAMYFCASNGDGQISGYTFGSGTRLTVV.

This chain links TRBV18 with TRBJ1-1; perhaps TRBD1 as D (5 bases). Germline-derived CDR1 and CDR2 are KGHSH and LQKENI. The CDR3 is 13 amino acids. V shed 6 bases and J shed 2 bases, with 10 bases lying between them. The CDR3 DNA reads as TGTGCCAGCTCGGGGCAGGAAAACACTGAAGCTTTCTTT. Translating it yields CASSGQENTEAFF. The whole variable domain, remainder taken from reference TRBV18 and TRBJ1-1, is NAGVMQNPRHLVRRRGQEARLRCSPMKGHSHVYWYRQLPEEGLKFMVYLQKENIIDESGMPKERFSAEFPKEGPSILRIQQVVRGDSAAYFCASSGQENTEAFFGQGTRLTVV.

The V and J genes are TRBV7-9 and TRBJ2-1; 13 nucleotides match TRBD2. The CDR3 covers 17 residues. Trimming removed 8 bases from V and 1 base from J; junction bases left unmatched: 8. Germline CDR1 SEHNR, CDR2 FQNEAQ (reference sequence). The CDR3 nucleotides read TGTGCCAGCTTCGGGACTAGCGGGATGGGGTCCTACAATGAGCAGTTCTTC. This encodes CASFGTSGMGSYNEQFF. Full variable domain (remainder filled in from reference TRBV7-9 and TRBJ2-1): DTGVSQNPRHKITKRGQNVTFRCDPISEHNRLYWYRQTLGQGPEFLTYFQNEAQLEKSRLLSDRFSAERPKGSFSTLEIQRTEQGDSAMYLCASFGTSGMGSYNEQFFGPGTRLTVL.

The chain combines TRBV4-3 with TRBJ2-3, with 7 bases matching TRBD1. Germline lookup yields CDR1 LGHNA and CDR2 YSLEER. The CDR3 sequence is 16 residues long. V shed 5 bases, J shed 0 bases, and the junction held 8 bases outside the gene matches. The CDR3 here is CASSKGTEPSTDTQYF. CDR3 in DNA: TGCGCCAGCAGCAAAGGGACAGAGCCAAGCACAGATACGCAGTATTTT.

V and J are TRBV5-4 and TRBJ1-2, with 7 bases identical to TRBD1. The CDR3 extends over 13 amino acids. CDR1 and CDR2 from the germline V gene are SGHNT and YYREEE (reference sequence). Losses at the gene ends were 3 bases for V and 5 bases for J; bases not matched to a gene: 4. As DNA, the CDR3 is TGTGCCAGCAGCTCGACAGGGATTTATGGCTACACCTTC. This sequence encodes CASSSTGIYGYTF. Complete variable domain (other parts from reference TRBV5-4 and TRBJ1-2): ETGVTQSPTHLIKTRGQQVTLRCSSQSGHNTVSWYQQALGQGPQFIFQYYREEENGRGNFPPRFSGLQFPNYSSELNVNALELDDSALYLCASSSTGIYGYTFGSGTRLTVV.

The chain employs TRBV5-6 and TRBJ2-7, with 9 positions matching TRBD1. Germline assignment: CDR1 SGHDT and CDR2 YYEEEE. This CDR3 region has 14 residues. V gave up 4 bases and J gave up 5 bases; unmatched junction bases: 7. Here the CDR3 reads CASSLTGGLDEQYF. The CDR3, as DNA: TGTGCCAGCAGCCTGACAGGGGGGTTAGACGAGCAGTACTTC.

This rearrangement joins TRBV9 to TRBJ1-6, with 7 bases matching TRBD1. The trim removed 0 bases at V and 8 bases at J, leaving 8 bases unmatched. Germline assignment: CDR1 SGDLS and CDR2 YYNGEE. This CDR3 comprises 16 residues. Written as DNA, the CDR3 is TGTGCCAGCAGCGTAGGTGTTAGGGGGCCGGATTCACCCCTCCACTTT. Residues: CASSVGVRGPDSPLHF.

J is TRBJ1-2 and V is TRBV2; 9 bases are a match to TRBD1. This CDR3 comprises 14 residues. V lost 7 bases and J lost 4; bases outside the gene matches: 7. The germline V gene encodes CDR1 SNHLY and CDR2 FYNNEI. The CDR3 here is CASKPGTGPYGYTF. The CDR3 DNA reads TGTGCCAGCAAACCAGGGACAGGGCCCTATGGCTACACCTTC. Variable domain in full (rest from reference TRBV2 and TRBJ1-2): EPEVTQTPSHQVTQMGQEVILRCVPISNHLYFYWYRQILGQKVEFLVSFYNNEISEKSEIFDDQFSVERPDGSNFTLKIRSTKLEDSAMYFCASKPGTGPYGYTFGSGTRLTVV.

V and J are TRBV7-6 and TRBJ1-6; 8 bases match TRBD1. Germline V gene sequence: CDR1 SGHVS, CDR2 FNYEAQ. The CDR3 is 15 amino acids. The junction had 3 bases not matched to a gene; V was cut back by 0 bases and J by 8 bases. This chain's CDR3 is CASSLAGTGDSPLHF. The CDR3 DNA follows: TGTGCCAGCAGCTTAGCTGGGACAGGTGATTCACCCCTCCACTTT.

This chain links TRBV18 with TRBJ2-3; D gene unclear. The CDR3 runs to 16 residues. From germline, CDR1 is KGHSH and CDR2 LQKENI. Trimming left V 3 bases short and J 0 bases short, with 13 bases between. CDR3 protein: CASSPTRTTSTDTQYF. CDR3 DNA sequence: TGTGCCAGCTCACCGACTCGTACGACTAGCACAGATACGCAGTATTTT.

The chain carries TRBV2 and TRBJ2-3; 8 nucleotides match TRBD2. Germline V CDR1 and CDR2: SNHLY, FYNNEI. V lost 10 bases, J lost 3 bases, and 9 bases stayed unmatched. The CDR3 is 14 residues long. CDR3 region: CAIQGREGTDTQYF. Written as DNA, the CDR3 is TGTGCCATCCAGGGTCGGGAGGGGACAGATACGCAGTATTTT. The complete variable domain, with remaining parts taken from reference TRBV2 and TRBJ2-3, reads EPEVTQTPSHQVTQMGQEVILRCVPISNHLYFYWYRQILGQKVEFLVSFYNNEISEKSEIFDDQFSVERPDGSNFTLKIRSTKLEDSAMYFCAIQGREGTDTQYFGPGTRLTVL.

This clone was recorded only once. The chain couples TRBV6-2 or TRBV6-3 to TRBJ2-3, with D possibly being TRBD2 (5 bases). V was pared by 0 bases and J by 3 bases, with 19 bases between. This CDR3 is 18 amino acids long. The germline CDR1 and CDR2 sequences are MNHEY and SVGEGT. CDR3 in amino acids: CASSYSSPASLGTDTQYF. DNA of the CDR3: TGTGCCAGCAGTTACTCGAGTCCCGCTAGCCTGGGGACAGATACGCAGTATTTT.

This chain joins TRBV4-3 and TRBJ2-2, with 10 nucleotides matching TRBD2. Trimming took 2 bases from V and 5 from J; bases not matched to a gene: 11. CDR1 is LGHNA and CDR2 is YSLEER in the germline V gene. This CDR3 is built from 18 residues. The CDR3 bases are TGCGCCAGCAGCCAAACCCTGCGTAGCGGGGGGCGGACCGGGGAGCTGTTTTTT. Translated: CASSQTLRSGGRTGELFF.

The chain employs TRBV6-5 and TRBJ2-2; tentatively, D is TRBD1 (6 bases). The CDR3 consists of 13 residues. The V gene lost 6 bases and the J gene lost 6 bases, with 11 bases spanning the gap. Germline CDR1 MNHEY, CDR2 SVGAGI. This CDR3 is CASRGARAGELFF. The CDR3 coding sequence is TGTGCCAGCAGGGGGGCTCGGGCCGGGGAGCTGTTTTTT.

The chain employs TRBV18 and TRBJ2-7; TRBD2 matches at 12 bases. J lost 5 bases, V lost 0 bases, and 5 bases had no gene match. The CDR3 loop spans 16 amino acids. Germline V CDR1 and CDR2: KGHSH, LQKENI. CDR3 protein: CASSPPSSGGAHEQYF. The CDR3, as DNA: TGTGCCAGCTCACCACCGTCTAGCGGGGGGGCGCACGAGCAGTACTTC.

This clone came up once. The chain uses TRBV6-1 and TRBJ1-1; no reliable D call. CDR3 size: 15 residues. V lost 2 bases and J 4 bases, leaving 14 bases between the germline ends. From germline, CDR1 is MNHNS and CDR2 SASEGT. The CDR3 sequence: CASSEFLEGSTEAFF. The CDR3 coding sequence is TGTGCCAGCAGTGAATTCCTTGAGGGATCCACTGAAGCTTTCTTT.

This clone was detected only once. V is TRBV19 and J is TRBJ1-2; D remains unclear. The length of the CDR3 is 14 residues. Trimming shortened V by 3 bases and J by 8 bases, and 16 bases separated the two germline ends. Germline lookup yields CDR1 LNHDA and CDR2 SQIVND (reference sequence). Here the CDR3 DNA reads TGTGCCAGTAGTATGGGGAGGGAGTTCCGGGGCTACACCTTC. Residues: CASSMGREFRGYTF.

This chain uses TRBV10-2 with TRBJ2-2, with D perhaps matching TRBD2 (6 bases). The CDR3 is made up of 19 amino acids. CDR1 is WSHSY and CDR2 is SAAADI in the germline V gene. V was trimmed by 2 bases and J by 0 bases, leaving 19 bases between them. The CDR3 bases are TGCGCCAGCAGTGAGCTAAGGACCTCTCGGGGGACGAACACCGGGGAGCTGTTTTTT. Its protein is CASSELRTSRGTNTGELFF.

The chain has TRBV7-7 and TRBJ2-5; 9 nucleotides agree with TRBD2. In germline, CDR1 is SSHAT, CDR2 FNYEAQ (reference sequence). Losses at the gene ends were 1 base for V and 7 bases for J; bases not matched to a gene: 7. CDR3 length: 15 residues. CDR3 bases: TGTGCCAGCAGCTTAGACAGCGGGGGGCATGGGACCCAGTACTTC. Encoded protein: CASSLDSGGHGTQYF.

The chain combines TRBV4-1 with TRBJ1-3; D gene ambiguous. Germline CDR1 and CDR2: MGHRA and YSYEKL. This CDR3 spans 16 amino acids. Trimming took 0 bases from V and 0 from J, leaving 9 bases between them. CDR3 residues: CASSQDAGSSGNTIYF. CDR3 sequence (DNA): TGCGCCAGCAGCCAAGATGCGGGAAGCTCTGGAAACACCATATATTTT.

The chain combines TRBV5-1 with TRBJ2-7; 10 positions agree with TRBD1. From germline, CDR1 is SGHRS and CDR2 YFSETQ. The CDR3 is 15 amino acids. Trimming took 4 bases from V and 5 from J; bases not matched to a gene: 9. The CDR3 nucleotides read TGCGCCAGCAGCGAGGGACAGGGGAGAAAAAACGAGCAGTACTTC. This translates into CASSEGQGRKNEQYF.

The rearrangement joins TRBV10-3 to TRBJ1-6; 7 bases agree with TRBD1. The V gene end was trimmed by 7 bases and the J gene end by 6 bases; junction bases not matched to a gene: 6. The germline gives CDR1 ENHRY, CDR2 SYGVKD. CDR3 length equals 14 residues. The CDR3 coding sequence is TGTGCCATCACCCGGGACAGCCCTAATTCACCCCTCCACTTT. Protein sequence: CAITRDSPNSPLHF.

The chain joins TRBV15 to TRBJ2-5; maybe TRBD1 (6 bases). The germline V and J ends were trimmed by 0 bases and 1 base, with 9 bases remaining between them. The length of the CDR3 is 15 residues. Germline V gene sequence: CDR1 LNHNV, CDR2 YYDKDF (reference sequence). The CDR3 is CATSRDYRAQETQYF. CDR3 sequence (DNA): TGTGCCACCAGCAGAGATTACAGGGCCCAAGAGACCCAGTACTTC.

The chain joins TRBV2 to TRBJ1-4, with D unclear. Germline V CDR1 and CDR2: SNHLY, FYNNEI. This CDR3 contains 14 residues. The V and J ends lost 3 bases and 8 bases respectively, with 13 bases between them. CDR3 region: CASSDRRHFEKLFF. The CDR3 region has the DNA TGTGCCAGCAGTGACCGACGACATTTCGAAAAACTGTTTTTT.

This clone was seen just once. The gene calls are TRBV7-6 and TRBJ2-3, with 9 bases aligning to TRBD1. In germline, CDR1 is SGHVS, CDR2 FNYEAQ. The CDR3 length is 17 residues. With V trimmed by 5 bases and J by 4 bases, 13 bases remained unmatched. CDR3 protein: CASSRDRRDRVSDTQYF. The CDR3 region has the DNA TGTGCCAGCAGCAGGGACCGCCGGGACAGGGTCTCAGATACGCAGTATTTT. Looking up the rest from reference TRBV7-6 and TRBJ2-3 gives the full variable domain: GAGVSQSPRYKVTKRGQDVALRCDPISGHVSLYWYRQALGQGPEFLTYFNYEAQQDKSGLPNDRFSAERPEGSISTLTIQRTEQRDSAMYRCASSRDRRDRVSDTQYFGPGTRLTVL.

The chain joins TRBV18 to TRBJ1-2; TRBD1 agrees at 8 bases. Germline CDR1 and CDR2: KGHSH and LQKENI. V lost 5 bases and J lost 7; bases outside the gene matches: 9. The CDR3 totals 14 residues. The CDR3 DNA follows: TGTGCCAGCTCATCCCAGACAGGGGAGGGTGGCTACACCTTC. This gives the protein CASSSQTGEGGYTF.

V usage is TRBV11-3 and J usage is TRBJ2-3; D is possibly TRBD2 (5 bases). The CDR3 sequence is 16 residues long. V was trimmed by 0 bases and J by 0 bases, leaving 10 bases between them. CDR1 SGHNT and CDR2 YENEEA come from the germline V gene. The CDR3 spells CASSLDRRTSTDTQYF. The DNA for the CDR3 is TGTGCCAGCAGCTTAGATCGGCGGACTAGCACAGATACGCAGTATTTT.

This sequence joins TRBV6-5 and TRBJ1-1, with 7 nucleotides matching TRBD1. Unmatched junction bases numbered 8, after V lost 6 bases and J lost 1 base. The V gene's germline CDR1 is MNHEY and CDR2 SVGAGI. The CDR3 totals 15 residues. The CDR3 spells CASRKNRGGNTEAFF. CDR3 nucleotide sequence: TGTGCCAGCAGAAAGAACAGGGGTGGGAACACTGAAGCTTTCTTT.

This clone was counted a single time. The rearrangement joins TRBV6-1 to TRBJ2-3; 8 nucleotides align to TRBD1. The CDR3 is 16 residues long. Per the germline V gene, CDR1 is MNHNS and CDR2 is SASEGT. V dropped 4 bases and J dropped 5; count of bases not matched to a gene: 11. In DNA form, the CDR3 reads TGTGCCAGCAGTGCTACAGGGGGACGTAACAGAGATACGCAGTATTTT. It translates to CASSATGGRNRDTQYF.

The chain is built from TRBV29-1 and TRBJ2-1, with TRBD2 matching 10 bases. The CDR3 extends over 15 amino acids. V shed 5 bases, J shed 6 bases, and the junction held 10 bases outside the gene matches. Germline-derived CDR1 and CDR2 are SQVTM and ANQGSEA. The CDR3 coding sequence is TGCAGCGTTCGAGCGCCCAGCGGGGGGGGCAATGAGCAGTTCTTC. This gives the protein CSVRAPSGGGNEQFF.

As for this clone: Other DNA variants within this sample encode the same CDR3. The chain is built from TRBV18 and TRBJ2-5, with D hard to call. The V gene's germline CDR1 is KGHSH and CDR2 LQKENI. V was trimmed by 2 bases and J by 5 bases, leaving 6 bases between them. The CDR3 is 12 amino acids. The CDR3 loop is CASSPLRETQYF. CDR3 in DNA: TGTGCCAGCTCACCATTGCGCGAGACCCAGTACTTC.